Following are 23 T cell receptor beta chains from one sample sequenced in a study of cytomegalovirus exposure and HLA in healthy donors. PCR was performed using 60 Vbeta and 13 Jbeta primers. Clones were read by immunoSEQ multiplex PCR, and TCRdb kept only the in-frame ones, dropping some. This table has 120,000 or so clones, about 80% appearing once. Source material: PBMCs. All receptors come from a man in his late teens or twenties in good health and CMV-seronegative.

V is TRBV5-6 and J is TRBJ1-1, with 9 nucleotides matching TRBD1. The germline V gene encodes CDR1 SGHDT and CDR2 YYEEEE. CDR3 length: 13 residues. The V and J ends lost 4 bases and 10 bases, in that order; junction bases with no gene match: 8. The CDR3, as DNA: TGTGCCAGCAGCCCCCGGGACAGGGTCGGAGCTTTCTTT. It is translated as CASSPRDRVGAFF.

Remarks on this clone: The junction does not match germline at one end; this may be a read error. The V gene is TRBV29-1, the J gene TRBJ2-5; TRBD2 agrees at 8 bases. The end of the DNA fits TRBJ2-7 better, so the J call may be wrong. This CDR3 spans 14 amino acids. Germline CDR1 and CDR2: SQVTM and ANQGSEA. This CDR3 is CSVEVAGGSYEQYF. CDR3 bases: TGCAGCGTCGAAGTGGCGGGGGGTTCCTACGAGCAGTACTTC.

The chain links TRBV6-4 to TRBJ2-2; 8 positions match TRBD2. V lost 5 bases and J lost 3; bases outside the gene matches: 5. The length of the CDR3 is 15 residues. Germline lookup yields CDR1 MRHNA and CDR2 SNTAGT. CDR3 residues: CASSSSGGHTGELFF. The CDR3 coding sequence is TGTGCCAGCAGTTCAAGCGGGGGACACACCGGGGAGCTGTTTTTT.

This clone showed up just once. The chain combines TRBV19 with TRBJ1-2; 7 bases fit TRBD1. With V trimmed by 3 bases and J by 6 bases, 4 bases remained unmatched. The CDR3 contains 13 residues. Germline loops: CDR1 LNHDA, CDR2 SQIVND (reference sequence). CDR3 in amino acids: CASSITGEDGYTF. CDR3 sequence (DNA): TGTGCCAGTAGTATTACAGGGGAAGATGGCTACACCTTC.

The chain has TRBV2 and TRBJ2-5; a possible D gene is TRBD2 (7 bases). Trimming shortened V by 4 bases and J by 1 base, and 13 bases separated the two germline ends. Germline assignment: CDR1 SNHLY and CDR2 FYNNEI. The CDR3 runs 15 residues. The CDR3 DNA sequence: TGTGCCAGCAGTGGGTTGCGGGGGCTCCAAGAGACCCAGTACTTC. Translated: CASSGLRGLQETQYF. The entire variable domain, with the rest obtained from reference TRBV2 and TRBJ2-5, is as follows: EPEVTQTPSHQVTQMGQEVILRCVPISNHLYFYWYRQILGQKVEFLVSFYNNEISEKSEIFDDQFSVERPDGSNFTLKIRSTKLEDSAMYFCASSGLRGLQETQYFGPGTRLLVL.

The chain is built from TRBV9 and TRBJ1-1, with TRBD1 as a possible D gene (6 bases). V lost 3 bases and J lost 5, with 14 bases in between. The V gene's germline CDR1 is SGDLS and CDR2 YYNGEE. The CDR3 runs 14 residues. CDR3 nucleotides: TGTGCCAGCAGCGGATTACAGGGAGGGACTGAAGCTTTCTTT. Translated: CASSGLQGGTEAFF.

V gene TRBV7-9 combines with J gene TRBJ2-5; TRBD2 might be the D (6 bases). Trimming left V 4 bases short and J 4 bases short, with 22 bases between. CDR1 is SEHNR and CDR2 is FQNEAQ in the germline V gene (reference sequence). The CDR3 is 17 residues long. The CDR3 DNA reads TGTGCCAGCAGCTCCCAAACCGGGACTCAATTCAGAGAGACCCAGTACTTC. Protein sequence: CASSSQTGTQFRETQYF.

CDR3 nucleotide sequence: TGTGCCAGCAGTTATACTATCTCAGATACGCAGTATTTT. This sequence encodes CASSYTISDTQYF. The chain joins TRBV6-5 to TRBJ2-3; D call uncertain. CDR1 and CDR2 (germline): MNHEY, SVGAGI. There are 13 residues in the CDR3. Between the trimmed V and J ends, which lost 3 bases and 4 bases, there was a span of 8 bases.

The chain joins TRBV6-6 to TRBJ2-5, with D perhaps matching TRBD1 (6 bases). The DNA matches TRBJ2-7 better at its end, which makes the J call doubtful. The CDR3 runs 12 residues. Per germline, CDR1 MNHNY and CDR2 SVGAGI (reference sequence). The CDR3, as DNA: TGTGCCAGCAGTCCCAGGGGTTACGAGCAGTACTTC. This gives the protein CASSPRGYEQYF.

The chain is built from TRBV6-5 and TRBJ1-3; maybe TRBD1 (5 bases). This CDR3 has 14 amino acids. The V gene's germline CDR1 is MNHEY and CDR2 SVGAGI. V lost 8 bases and J 4 bases, leaving 15 bases between the germline ends. CDR3 loop: CASQGPGVGNTIYF. The CDR3 bases are TGTGCCAGCCAAGGGCCGGGGGTAGGAAACACCATATATTTT.

This chain joins TRBV6-5 and TRBJ1-6; D gene ambiguous. Trimming cost V 1 base and J 7 bases, with 14 bases left between them. This CDR3 contains 16 residues. Germline CDR1 and CDR2: MNHEY and SVGAGI. CDR3 amino acids: CASSYLSQVKNSPLHF. CDR3 bases: TGTGCCAGCAGTTACTTATCCCAGGTTAAAAATTCACCCCTCCACTTT.

The genes are TRBV7-6 and TRBJ2-2, with TRBD2 identical over 8 bases. CDR1 and CDR2 from the germline V gene are SGHVS and FNYEAQ. V lost 1 base and J lost 6; bases outside the gene matches: 4. CDR3 length equals 15 residues. The DNA for the CDR3 is TGTGCCAGCAGCTTAGGTGGCGGGGGGTCCGGGGAGCTGTTTTTT. This codes for CASSLGGGGSGELFF.

The V and J genes are TRBV7-6 and TRBJ2-5; weak D call: TRBD2 (6 bases). V was clipped by 1 base and J by 4 bases, with 13 bases between them. This CDR3 is built from 15 residues. Germline V CDR1 and CDR2: SGHVS, FNYEAQ. CDR3 in amino acids: CASSLERAQGETQYF. The CDR3 DNA reads TGTGCCAGCAGCTTAGAGCGGGCTCAGGGAGAGACCCAGTACTTC. The entire variable domain, with the rest obtained from reference TRBV7-6 and TRBJ2-5, is as follows: GAGVSQSPRYKVTKRGQDVALRCDPISGHVSLYWYRQALGQGPEFLTYFNYEAQQDKSGLPNDRFSAERPEGSISTLTIQRTEQRDSAMYRCASSLERAQGETQYFGPGTRLLVL.

The chain recombines TRBV9 with TRBJ2-7; D remains unclear. V lost 3 bases and J 5 bases, leaving 12 bases between the germline ends. CDR1 and CDR2 (germline): SGDLS, YYNGEE. This CDR3 has 13 residues. CDR3 DNA: TGTGCCAGCAGCGCCGACGGGTACCACGAGCAGTACTTC. It codes for CASSADGYHEQYF.

The table lists this clone with a few counts. The rearrangement joins TRBV7-9 to TRBJ1-5; 9 nucleotides match TRBD1. The germline V gene has CDR1 SEHNR and CDR2 FQNEAQ (reference sequence). With V trimmed by 5 bases and J by 6 bases, 11 bases remained unmatched. This CDR3 has 16 amino acids. The CDR3 coding sequence is TGTGCCAGCAGCGGTCGGACAGGGGACCGCAGTCAGCCCCAGCATTTT. Its translation: CASSGRTGDRSQPQHF.

This clone was observed a few times. The chain recombines TRBV4-3 with TRBJ1-1; weak D call: TRBD1 (6 bases). This CDR3 spans 14 amino acids. Germline lookup yields CDR1 LGHNA and CDR2 YSLEER. V shed 4 bases and J shed 3 bases, with 12 bases lying between them. CDR3 loop: CASSPSTGYTEAFF. Written as DNA, the CDR3 is TGCGCCAGCAGCCCTAGCACAGGGTACACTGAAGCTTTCTTT.

The genes are TRBV13 and TRBJ1-5, with TRBD1 identical over 7 bases. Trimming cost V 5 bases and J 2 bases; bases outside gene matches: 3. CDR1 is PRHDT and CDR2 is FYEKMQ in the germline V gene (reference sequence). This CDR3 has 14 amino acids. The CDR3 DNA reads TGTGCCAGCAGCCTTGGGACAGGCAATCAGCCCCAGCATTTT. The encoded protein is CASSLGTGNQPQHF.

This clone was observed once. The CDR3 bases are TGTGCCAGCAGCCTTCTGACAGGGGCAGAGACCCAGTACTTC. Translated, it gives CASSLLTGAETQYF. The chain couples TRBV5-5 to TRBJ2-5, with TRBD1 matching over 8 bases. CDR1 SGHKS and CDR2 YYEKEE come from the germline V gene (reference sequence). The CDR3 has 14 amino acids. V was pared by 4 bases and J by 4 bases, with 6 bases of the junction left unmatched.

V usage is TRBV7-3 and J usage is TRBJ2-5; D is perhaps TRBD1 (5 bases). The germline V gene has CDR1 SGHTA and CDR2 FQGTGA. The CDR3 totals 13 residues. V was shortened by 5 bases and J by 2 bases, with 9 bases between the two germline ends. Here the CDR3 DNA reads TGTGCCAGCAGCACCCGGACACAAGAGACCCAGTACTTC. It specifies CASSTRTQETQYF.

About this clone itself: Additional DNA sequences in this sample encode the identical CDR3. This chain connects TRBV5-6 to TRBJ2-2; TRBD1 matches at 9 bases. Germline CDR1 reads SGHDT; CDR2 reads YYEEEE. CDR3 length: 17 residues. V shed 3 bases and J 4 bases; nucleotides not matched to a gene: 10. This CDR3 reads CASSSLGQGRRTGELFF. For the CDR3, the DNA is TGTGCCAGCAGCTCCCTAGGACAGGGGAGGCGCACCGGGGAGCTGTTTTTT.

This chain links TRBV2 with TRBJ2-1; the D gene is possibly TRBD1 (6 bases). The V and J ends lost 6 bases and 5 bases respectively, with 8 bases between them. The CDR3 is 12 amino acids. Germline CDR1 and CDR2: SNHLY and FYNNEI. The chain's CDR3 is CASRAGDNEQFF. For the CDR3, the DNA is TGTGCCAGCAGAGCAGGGGACAATGAGCAGTTCTTC.

In DNA form, the CDR3 reads TGTGCCAGTAGTATAGGAGGATCCCCCAATCAGCCCCAGCATTTT. Amino acid sequence: CASSIGGSPNQPQHF. The V gene is TRBV19, the J gene TRBJ1-5; D not certain. Germline V lookup: CDR1 LNHDA, CDR2 SQIVND (reference sequence). CDR3 length: 15 amino acids. With 1 base removed from V and 3 bases from J, the gap between germline ends came to 10 bases.

The V call is TRBV11-1, the J call TRBJ2-1; tentatively, D is TRBD2 (5 bases). The V gene lost 1 base and the J gene lost 2 bases, with 12 bases spanning the gap. The CDR3 runs to 16 residues. Germline CDR1 reads SGHAT; CDR2 reads FQDESV (reference sequence). For the CDR3, the DNA is TGTGCCAGCAGCTTAGGGGAGCTAGCCGCCTACAATGAGCAGTTCTTC. Protein sequence: CASSLGELAAYNEQFF.